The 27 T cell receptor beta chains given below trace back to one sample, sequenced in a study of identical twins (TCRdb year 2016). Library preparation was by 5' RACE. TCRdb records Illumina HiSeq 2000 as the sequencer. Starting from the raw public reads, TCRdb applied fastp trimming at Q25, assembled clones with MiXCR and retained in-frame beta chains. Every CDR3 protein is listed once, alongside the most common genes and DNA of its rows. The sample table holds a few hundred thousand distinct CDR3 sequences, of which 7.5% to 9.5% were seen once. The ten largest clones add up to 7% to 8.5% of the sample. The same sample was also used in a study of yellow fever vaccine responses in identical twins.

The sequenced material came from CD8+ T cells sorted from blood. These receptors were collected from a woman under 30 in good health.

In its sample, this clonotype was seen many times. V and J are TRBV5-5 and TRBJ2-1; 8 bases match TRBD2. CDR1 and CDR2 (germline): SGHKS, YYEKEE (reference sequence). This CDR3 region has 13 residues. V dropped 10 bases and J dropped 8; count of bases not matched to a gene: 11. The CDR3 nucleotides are TGTGCCTCACTCGGGACTAGTCATTATGAGCAGTTCTTC. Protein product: CASLGTSHYEQFF.

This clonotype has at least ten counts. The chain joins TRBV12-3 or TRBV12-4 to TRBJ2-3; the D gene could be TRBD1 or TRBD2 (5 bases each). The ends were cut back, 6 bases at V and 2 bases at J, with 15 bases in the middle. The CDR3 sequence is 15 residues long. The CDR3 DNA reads TGTGCCAGCAGACACGGGACGGTCGACACAGATACGCAGTATTTT. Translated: CASRHGTVDTDTQYF.

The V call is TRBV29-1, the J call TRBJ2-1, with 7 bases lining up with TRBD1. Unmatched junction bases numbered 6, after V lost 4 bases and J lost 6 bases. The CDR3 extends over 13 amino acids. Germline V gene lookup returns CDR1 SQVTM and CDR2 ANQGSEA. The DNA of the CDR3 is TGCAGCGTTGTCCCCCCAGGGGGCAATGAGCAGTTCTTC. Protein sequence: CSVVPPGGNEQFF.

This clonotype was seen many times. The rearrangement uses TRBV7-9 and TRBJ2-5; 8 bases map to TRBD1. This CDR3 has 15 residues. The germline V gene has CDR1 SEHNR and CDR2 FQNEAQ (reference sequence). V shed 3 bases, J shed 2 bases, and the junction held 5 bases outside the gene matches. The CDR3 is CASSFIRQGQETQYF. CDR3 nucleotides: TGTGCCAGCAGCTTTATCCGACAGGGGCAAGAGACCCAGTACTTC.

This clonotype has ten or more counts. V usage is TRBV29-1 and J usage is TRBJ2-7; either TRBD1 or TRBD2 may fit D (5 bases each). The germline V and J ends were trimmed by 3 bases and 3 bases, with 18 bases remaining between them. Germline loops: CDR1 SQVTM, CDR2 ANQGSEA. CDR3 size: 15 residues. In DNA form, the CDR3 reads TGCAGCGTTGAGAGAAGGGGCACCGCGGGCTACGAGCAGTACTTC. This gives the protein CSVERRGTAGYEQYF.

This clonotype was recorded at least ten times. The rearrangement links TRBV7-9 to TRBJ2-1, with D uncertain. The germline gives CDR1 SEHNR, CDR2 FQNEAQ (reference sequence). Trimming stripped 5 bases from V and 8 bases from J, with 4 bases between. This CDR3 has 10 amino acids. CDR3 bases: TGTGCCAGCAGCATCGATGAGCAGTTCTTC. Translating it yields CASSIDEQFF. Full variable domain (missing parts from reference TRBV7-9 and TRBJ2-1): DTGVSQNPRHKITKRGQNVTFRCDPISEHNRLYWYRQTLGQGPEFLTYFQNEAQLEKSRLLSDRFSAERPKGSFSTLEIQRTEQGDSAMYLCASSIDEQFFGPGTRLTVL.

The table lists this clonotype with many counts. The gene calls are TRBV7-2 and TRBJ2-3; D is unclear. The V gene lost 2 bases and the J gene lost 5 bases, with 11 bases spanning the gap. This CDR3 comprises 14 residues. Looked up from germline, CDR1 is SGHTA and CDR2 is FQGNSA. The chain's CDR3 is CASSLLLPGDTQYF. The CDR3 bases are TGTGCCAGCAGCTTACTGTTGCCGGGAGATACGCAGTATTTT.

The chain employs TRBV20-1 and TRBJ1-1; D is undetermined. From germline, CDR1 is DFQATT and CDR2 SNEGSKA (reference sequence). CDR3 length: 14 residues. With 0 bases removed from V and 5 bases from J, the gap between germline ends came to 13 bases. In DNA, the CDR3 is TGCAGTGCTAGAGAAAAAGAATGGCGAACTGAAGCTTTCTTT. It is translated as CSAREKEWRTEAFF.

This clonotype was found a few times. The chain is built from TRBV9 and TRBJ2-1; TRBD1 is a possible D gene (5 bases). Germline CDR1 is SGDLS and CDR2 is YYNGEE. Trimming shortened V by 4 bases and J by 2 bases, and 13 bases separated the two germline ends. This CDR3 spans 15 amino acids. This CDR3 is CASSPKTATYNEQFF. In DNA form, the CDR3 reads TGTGCCAGCAGCCCAAAGACAGCCACCTACAATGAGCAGTTCTTC.

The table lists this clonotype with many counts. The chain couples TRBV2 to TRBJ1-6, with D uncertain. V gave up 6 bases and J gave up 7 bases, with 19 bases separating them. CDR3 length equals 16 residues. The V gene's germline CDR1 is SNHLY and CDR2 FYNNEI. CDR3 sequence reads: CASRGPSGAENSPLHF. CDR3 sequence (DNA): TGTGCCAGCAGAGGACCATCGGGCGCCGAAAATTCACCCCTCCACTTT.

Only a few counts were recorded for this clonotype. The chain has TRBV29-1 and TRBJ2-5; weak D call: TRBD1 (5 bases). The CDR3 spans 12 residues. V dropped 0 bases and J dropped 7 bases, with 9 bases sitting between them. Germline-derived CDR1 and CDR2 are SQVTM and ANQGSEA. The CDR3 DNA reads TGCAGCGTTGAAGACCCAAGGGGGACCCAGTACTTC. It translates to CSVEDPRGTQYF.

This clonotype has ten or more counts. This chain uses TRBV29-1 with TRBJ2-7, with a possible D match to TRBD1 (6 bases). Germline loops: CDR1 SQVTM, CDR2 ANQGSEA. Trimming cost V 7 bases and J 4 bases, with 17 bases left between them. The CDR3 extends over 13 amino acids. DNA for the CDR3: TGCAGCGCCGTCTCGGACAGAGAATACGAGCAGTACTTC. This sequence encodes CSAVSDREYEQYF.

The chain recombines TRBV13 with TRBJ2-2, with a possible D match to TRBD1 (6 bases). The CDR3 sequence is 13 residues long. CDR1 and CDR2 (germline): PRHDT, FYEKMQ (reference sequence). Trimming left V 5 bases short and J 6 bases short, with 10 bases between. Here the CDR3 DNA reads TGTGCCAGCAGCAAACAGGGAGCCGGGGAGCTGTTTTTT. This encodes CASSKQGAGELFF.

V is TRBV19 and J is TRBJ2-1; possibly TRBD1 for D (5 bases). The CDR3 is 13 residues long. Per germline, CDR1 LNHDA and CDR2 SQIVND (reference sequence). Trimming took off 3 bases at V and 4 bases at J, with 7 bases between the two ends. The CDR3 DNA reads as TGTGCCAGTAGTATGGGGCAGTACAATGAGCAGTTCTTC. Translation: CASSMGQYNEQFF. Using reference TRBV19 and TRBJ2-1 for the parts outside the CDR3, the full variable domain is DGGITQSPKYLFRKEGQNVTLSCEQNLNHDAMYWYRQDPGQGLRLIYYSQIVNDFQKGDIAEGYSVSREKKESFPLTVTSAQKNPTAFYLCASSMGQYNEQFFGPGTRLTVL.

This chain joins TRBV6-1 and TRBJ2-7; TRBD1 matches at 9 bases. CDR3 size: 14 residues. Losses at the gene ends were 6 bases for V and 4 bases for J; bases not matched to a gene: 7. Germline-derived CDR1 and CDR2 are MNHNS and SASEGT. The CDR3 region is CASSPGTGYYEQYF. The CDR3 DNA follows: TGTGCCAGCAGCCCAGGGACAGGGTATTACGAGCAGTACTTC.

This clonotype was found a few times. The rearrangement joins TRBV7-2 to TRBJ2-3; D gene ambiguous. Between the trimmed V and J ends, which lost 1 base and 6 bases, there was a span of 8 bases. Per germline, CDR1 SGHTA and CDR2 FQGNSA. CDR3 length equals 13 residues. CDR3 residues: CASSLVTLDTQYF. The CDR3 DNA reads TGTGCCAGCAGCTTAGTAACGCTGGATACGCAGTATTTT.

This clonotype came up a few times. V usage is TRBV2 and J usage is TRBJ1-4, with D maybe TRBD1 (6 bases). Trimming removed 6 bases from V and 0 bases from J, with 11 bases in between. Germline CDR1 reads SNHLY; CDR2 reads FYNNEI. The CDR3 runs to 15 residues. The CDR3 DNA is TGTGCCAGCAGACCGGGGGCTGCAACTAATGAAAAACTGTTTTTT. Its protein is CASRPGAATNEKLFF.

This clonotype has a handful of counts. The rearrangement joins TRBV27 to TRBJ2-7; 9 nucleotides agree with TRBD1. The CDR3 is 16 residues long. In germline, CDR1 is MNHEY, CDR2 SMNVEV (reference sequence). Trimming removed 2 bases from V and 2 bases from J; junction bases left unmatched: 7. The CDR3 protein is CASSLTWDRAAYEQYF. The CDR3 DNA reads TGTGCCAGCAGTTTAACCTGGGACAGGGCCGCCTACGAGCAGTACTTC.

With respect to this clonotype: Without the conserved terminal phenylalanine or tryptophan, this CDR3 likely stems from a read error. CDR3 nucleotide sequence: TGCAGCGTTGTCTGGCAGTACTCCTACGAGCAGTACATC. Translation gives CSVVWQYSYEQYI. The chain links TRBV29-1 to TRBJ2-7; no definite D call. CDR1 and CDR2 from the germline V gene are SQVTM and ANQGSEA. The ends were cut back, 4 bases at V and 0 bases at J, with 10 bases in the middle. The CDR3 is 13 amino acids.

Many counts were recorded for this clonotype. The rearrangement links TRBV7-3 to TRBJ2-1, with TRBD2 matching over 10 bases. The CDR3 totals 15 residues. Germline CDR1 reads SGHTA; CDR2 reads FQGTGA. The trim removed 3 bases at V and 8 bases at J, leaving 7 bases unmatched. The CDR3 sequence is CASSFSGGPGYEQFF. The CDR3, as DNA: TGTGCCAGCAGCTTTAGCGGGGGGCCCGGATATGAGCAGTTCTTC.

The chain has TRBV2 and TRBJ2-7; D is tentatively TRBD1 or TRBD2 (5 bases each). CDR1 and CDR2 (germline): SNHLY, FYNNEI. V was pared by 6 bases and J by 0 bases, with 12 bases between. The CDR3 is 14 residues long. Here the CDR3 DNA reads TGTGCCAGCAGAGGGGACCGAACCTCCTACGAGCAGTACTTC. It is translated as CASRGDRTSYEQYF.

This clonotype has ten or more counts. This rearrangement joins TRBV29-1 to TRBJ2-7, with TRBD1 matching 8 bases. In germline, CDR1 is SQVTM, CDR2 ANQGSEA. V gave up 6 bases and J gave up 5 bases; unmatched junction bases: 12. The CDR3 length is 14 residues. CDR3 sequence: CSVARQGIRNEQYF. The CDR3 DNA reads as TGCAGCGTGGCTAGACAGGGGATAAGGAACGAGCAGTACTTC.

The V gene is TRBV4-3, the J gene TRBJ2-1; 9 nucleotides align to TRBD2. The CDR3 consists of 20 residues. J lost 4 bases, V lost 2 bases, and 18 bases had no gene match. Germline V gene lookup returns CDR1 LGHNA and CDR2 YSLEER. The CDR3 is CASSQNSPLGAGGLYNEQFF. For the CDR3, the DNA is TGCGCCAGCAGCCAAAACTCTCCGCTCGGAGCGGGAGGATTATACAATGAGCAGTTCTTC.

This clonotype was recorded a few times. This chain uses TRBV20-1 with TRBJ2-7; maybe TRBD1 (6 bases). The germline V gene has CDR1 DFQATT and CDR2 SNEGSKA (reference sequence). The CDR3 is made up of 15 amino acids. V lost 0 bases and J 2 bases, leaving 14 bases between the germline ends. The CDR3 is CSARDRDTRTYEQYF. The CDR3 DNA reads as TGCAGTGCTAGAGACCGGGACACTCGAACCTACGAGCAGTACTTC.

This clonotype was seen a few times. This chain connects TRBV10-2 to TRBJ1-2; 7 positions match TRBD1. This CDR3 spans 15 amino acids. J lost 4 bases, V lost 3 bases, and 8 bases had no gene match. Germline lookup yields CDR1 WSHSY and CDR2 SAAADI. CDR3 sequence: CASSEIGDSLYGYTF. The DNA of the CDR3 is TGCGCCAGCAGTGAAATTGGGGACAGCCTCTATGGCTACACCTTC.

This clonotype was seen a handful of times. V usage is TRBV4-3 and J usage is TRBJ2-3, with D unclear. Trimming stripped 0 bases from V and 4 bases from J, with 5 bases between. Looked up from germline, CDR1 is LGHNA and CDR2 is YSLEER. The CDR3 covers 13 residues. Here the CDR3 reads CASSQDLADTQYF. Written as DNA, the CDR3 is TGCGCCAGCAGCCAAGATCTCGCAGATACGCAGTATTTT.

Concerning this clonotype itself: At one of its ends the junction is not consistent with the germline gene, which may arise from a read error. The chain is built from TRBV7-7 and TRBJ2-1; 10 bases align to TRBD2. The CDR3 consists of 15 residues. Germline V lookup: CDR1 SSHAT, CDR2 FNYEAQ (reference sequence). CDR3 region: CASSLGLASLNEQFF. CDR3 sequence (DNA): TGTGCTAGCAGCCTGGGACTAGCGTCGCTCAATGAGCAGTTCTTC.